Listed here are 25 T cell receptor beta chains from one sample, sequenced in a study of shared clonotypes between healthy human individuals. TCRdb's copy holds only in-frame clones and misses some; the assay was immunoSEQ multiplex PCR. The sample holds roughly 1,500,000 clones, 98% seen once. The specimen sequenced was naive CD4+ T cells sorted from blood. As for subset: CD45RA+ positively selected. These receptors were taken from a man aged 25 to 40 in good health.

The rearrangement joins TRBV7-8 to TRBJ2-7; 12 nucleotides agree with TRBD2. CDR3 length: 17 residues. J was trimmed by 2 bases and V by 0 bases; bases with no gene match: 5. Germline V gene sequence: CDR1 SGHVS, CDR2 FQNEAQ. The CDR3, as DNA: TGTGCCAGCAGCTTAGCACTAGCGGGAGGCCTAACCTACGAGCAGTACTTC. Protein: CASSLALAGGLTYEQYF.

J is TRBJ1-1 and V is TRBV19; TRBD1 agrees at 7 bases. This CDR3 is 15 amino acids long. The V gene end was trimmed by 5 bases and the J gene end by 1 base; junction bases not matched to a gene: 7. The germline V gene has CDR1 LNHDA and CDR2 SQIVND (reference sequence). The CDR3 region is CASSRGKGANTEAFF. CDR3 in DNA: TGTGCCAGTAGTCGCGGAAAGGGGGCGAACACTGAAGCTTTCTTT.

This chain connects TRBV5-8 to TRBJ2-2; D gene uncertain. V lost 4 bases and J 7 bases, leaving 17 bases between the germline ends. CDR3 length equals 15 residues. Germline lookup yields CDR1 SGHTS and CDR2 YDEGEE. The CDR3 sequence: CASSRIVAYFGELFF. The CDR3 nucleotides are TGTGCCAGCAGCCGAATAGTGGCCTACTTCGGGGAGCTGTTTTTT.

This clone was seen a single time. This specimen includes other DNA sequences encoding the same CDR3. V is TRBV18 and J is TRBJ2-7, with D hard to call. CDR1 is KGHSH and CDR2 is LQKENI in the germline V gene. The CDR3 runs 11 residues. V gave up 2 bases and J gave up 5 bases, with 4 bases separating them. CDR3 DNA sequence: TGTGCCAGCTCACCAAAGAACGAGCAGTACTTC. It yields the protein CASSPKNEQYF. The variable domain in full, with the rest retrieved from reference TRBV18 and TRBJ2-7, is NAGVMQNPRHLVRRRGQEARLRCSPMKGHSHVYWYRQLPEEGLKFMVYLQKENIIDESGMPKERFSAEFPKEGPSILRIQQVVRGDSAAYFCASSPKNEQYFGPGTRLTVT.

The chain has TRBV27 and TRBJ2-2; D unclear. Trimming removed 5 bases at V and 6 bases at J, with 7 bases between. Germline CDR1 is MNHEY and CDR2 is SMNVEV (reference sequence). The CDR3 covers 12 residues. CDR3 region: CASSRKPGELFF. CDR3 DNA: TGTGCCAGCAGTCGGAAGCCCGGGGAGCTGTTTTTT.

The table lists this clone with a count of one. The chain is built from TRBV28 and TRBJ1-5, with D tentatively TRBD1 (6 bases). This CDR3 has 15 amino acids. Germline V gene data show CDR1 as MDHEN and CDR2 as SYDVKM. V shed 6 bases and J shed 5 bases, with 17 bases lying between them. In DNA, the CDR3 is TGTGCCAGCAGACTCCCGAAGGGGGGGGATCAGCCCCAGCATTTT. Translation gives CASRLPKGGDQPQHF. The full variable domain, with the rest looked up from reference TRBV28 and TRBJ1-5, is DVKVTQSSRYLVKRTGEKVFLECVQDMDHENMFWYRQDPGLGLRLIYFSYDVKMKEKGDIPEGYSVSREKKERFSLILESASTNQTSMYLCASRLPKGGDQPQHFGDGTRLSIL.

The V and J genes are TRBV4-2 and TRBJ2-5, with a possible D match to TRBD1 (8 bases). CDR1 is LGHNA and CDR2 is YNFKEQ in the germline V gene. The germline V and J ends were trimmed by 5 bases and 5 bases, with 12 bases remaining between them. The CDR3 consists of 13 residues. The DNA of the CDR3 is TGTGCCAGCAGCGACAGGGGAGGGGAGACCCAGTACTTC. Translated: CASSDRGGETQYF.

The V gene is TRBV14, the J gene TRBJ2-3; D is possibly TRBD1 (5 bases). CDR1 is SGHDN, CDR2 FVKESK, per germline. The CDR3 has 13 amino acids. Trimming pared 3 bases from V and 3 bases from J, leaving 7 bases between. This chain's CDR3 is CASSHSGTDTQYF. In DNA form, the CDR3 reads TGTGCCAGCAGCCACTCAGGGACAGATACGCAGTATTTT.

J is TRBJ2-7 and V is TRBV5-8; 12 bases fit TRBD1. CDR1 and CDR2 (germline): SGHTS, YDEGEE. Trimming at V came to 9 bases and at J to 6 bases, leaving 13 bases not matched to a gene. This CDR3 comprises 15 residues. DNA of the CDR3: TGTGCCATCGATCACCGGGACAGGGGGCTAAGCGAGCAGTACTTC. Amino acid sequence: CAIDHRDRGLSEQYF. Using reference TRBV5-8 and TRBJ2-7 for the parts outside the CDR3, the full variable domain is EAGVTQSPTHLIKTRGQQATLRCSPISGHTSVYWYQQALGLGLQFLLWYDEGEERNRGNFPPRFSGRQFPNYSSELNVNALELEDSALYLCAIDHRDRGLSEQYFGPGTRLTVT.

The CDR3 nucleotides are TGTGCCTGGAGCAAAGACACAGGGGCGGATACGCAGTATTTT. It encodes CAWSKDTGADTQYF. The genes are TRBV30 and TRBJ2-3; TRBD1 agrees at 7 bases. Germline assignment: CDR1 GTSNPN and CDR2 SVGIG (reference sequence). The CDR3 sequence is 14 residues long. V lost 3 bases, J lost 6 bases, and 9 bases stayed unmatched.

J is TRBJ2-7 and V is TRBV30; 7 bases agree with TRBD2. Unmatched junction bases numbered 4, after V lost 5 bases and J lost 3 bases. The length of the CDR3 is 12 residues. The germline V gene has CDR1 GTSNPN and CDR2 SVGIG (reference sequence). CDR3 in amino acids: CAWGTSVYEQYF. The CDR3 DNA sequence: TGTGCCTGGGGCACTAGCGTCTACGAGCAGTACTTC.

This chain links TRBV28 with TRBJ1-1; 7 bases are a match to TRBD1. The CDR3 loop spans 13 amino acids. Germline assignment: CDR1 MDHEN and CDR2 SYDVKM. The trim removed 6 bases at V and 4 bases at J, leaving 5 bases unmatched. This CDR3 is CASRTTGPTEAFF. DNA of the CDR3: TGTGCCAGCAGGACGACAGGGCCCACTGAAGCTTTCTTT.

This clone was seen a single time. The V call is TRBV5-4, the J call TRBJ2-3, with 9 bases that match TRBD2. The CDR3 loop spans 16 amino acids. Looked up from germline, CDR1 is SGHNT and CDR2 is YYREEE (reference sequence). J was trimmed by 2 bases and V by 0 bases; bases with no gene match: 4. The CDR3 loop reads CASSLVAGVYTDTQYF. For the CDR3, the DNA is TGTGCCAGCAGCTTGGTAGCGGGAGTTTACACAGATACGCAGTATTTT.

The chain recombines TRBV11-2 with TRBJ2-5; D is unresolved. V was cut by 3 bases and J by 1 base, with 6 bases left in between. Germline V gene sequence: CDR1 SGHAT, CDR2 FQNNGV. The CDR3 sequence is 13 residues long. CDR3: CASSFGPQETQYF. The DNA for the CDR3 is TGTGCCAGCAGCTTTGGACCCCAAGAGACCCAGTACTTC.

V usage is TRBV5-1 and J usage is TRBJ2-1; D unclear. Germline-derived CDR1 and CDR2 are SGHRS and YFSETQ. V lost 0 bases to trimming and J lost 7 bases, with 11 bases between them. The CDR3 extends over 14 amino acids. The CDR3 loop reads CASSLAAAANEQFF. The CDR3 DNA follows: TGCGCCAGCAGCTTGGCGGCGGCTGCAAATGAGCAGTTCTTC.

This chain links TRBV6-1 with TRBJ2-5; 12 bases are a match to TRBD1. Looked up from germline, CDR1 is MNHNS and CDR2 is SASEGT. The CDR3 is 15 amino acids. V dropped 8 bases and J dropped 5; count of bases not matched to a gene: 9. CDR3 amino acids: CASSPGTGGWETQYF. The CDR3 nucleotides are TGTGCCAGCTCTCCCGGGACAGGGGGCTGGGAGACCCAGTACTTC.

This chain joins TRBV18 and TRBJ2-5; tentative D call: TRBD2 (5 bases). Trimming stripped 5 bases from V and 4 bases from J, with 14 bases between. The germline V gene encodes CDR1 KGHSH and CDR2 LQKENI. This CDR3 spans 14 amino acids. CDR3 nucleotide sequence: TGTGCCAGCTCAGCGACGGACTCACGAGAGACCCAGTACTTC. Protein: CASSATDSRETQYF.

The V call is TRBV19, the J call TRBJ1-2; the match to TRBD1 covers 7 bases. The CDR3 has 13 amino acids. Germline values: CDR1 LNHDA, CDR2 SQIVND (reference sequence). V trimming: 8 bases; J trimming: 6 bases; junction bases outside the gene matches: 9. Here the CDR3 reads CASERQGAHGYTF. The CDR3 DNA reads TGTGCCAGTGAACGACAGGGTGCCCATGGCTACACCTTC.

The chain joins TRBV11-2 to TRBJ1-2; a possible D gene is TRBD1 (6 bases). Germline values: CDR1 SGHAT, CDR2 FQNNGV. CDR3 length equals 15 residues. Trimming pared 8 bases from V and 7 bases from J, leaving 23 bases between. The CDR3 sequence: CASRSQRGGWSGYTF. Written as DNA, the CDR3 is TGTGCCAGCCGATCGCAAAGGGGGGGTTGGTCTGGCTACACCTTC.

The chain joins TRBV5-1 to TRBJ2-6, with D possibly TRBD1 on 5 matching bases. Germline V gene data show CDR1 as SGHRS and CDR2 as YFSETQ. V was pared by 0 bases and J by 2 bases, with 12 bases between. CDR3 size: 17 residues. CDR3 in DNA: TGCGCCAGCAGCTTGGAGTTGCCAGGGACTGGGGCCAACGTCCTGACTTTC. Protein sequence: CASSLELPGTGANVLTF. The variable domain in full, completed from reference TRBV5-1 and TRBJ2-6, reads KAGVTQTPRYLIKTRGQQVTLSCSPISGHRSVSWYQQTPGQGLQFLFEYFSETQRNKGNFPGRFSGRQFSNSRSEMNVSTLELGDSALYLCASSLELPGTGANVLTFGAGSRLTVL.

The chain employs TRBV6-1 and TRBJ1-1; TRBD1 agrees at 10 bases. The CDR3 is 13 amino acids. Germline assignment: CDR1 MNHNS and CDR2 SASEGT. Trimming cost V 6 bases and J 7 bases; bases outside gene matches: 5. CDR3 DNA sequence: TGTGCCAGCAGAGACAGGGGGCTTAGTGAAGCTTTCTTT. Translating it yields CASRDRGLSEAFF.

CDR3 loop: CASSLREISGNTIYF. DNA for the CDR3: TGTGCCAGCAGCCTTAGGGAAATCTCTGGAAACACCATATATTTT. This chain uses TRBV7-2 with TRBJ1-3; D is unclear. The CDR3 contains 15 residues. The germline V and J ends were trimmed by 5 bases and 0 bases, with 11 bases remaining between them. The germline CDR1 and CDR2 sequences are SGHTA and FQGNSA.

CDR3 region: CASTLGLTGTRRETQYF. The CDR3 nucleotides are TGTGCCAGCACCCTCGGGTTAACCGGGACTAGAAGAGAGACCCAGTACTTC. The chain joins TRBV5-6 to TRBJ2-5; 8 nucleotides agree with TRBD2. Germline V gives CDR1 SGHDT, CDR2 YYEEEE. The CDR3 consists of 17 residues. V was clipped by 6 bases and J by 4 bases; unmatched bases: 17.

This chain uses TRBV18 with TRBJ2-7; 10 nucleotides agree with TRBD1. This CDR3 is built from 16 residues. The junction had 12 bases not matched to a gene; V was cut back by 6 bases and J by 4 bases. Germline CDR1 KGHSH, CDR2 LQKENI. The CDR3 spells CASSPSIPGQGYEQYF. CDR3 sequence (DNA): TGTGCCAGCTCGCCCAGCATCCCGGGACAGGGGTACGAGCAGTACTTC.

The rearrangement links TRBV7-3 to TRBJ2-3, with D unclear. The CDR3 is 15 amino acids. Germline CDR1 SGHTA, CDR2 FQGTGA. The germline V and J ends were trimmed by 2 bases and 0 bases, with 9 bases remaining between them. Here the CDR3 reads CASSLDGPSTDTQYF. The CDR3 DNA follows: TGTGCCAGCAGCTTAGACGGGCCAAGCACAGATACGCAGTATTTT.